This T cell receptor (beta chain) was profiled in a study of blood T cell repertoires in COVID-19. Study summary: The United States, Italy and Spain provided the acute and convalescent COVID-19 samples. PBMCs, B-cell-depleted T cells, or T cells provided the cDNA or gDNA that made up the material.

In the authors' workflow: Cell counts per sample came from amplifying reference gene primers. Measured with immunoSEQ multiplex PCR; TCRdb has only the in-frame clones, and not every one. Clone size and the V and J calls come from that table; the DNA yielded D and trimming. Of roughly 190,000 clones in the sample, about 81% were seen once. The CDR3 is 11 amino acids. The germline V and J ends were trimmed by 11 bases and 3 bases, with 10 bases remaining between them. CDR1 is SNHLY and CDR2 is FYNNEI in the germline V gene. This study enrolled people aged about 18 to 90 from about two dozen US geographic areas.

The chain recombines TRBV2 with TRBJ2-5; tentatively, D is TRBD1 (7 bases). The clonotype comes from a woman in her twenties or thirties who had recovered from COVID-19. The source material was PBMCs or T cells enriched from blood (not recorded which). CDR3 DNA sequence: TGTGCCGGCGGGACAGAAGAGACCCAGTACTTC. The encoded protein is CAGGTEETQYF.